This record covers a single T cell receptor (beta chain). This sample was included in a study of shared clonotypes between healthy human individuals. TCRdb's table, derived via immunoSEQ multiplex PCR, lists solely in-frame clones and lacks some. The table lists roughly 450,000 clones, 79% of them singletons. Every donor, a Caucasian adult, lived in Nashville, Tennessee. About 90 million PBMCs were counted before genomic DNA extraction. V was cut by 4 bases and J by 1 base, with 10 bases left in between. The germline V gene has CDR1 SGHVS and CDR2 FQNEAQ. The CDR3 consists of 14 residues. The gene calls are TRBV7-8 and TRBJ1-1, with D unresolved. Material for sequencing was PBMCs. The sequence came from a woman aged 40 to 50 in good health. Some clones in this sample may be carry-over from other donors' samples. In nucleotides, the CDR3 is TGTGCCAGCAGCTACGGGCCAACGAACACTGAAGCTTTCTTT. Its protein product is CASSYGPTNTEAFF.